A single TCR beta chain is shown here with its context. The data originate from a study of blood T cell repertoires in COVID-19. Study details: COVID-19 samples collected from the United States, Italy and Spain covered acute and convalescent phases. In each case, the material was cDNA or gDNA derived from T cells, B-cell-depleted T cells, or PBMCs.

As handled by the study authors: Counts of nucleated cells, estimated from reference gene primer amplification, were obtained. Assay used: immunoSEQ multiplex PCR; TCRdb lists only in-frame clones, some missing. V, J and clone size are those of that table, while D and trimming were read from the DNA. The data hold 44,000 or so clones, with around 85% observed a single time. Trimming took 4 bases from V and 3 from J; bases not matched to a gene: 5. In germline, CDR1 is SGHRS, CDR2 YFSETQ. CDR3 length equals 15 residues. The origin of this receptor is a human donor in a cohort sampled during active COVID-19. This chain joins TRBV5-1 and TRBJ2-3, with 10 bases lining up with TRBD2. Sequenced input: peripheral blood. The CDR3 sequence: CASSGASGRTDTQYF. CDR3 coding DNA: TGCGCCAGCAGCGGAGCTAGCGGGAGAACAGATACGCAGTATTTT. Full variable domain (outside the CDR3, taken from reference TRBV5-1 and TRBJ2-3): KAGVTQTPRYLIKTRGQQVTLSCSPISGHRSVSWYQQTPGQGLQFLFEYFSETQRNKGNFPGRFSGRQFSNSRSEMNVSTLELGDSALYLCASSGASGRTDTQYFGPGTRLTVL.